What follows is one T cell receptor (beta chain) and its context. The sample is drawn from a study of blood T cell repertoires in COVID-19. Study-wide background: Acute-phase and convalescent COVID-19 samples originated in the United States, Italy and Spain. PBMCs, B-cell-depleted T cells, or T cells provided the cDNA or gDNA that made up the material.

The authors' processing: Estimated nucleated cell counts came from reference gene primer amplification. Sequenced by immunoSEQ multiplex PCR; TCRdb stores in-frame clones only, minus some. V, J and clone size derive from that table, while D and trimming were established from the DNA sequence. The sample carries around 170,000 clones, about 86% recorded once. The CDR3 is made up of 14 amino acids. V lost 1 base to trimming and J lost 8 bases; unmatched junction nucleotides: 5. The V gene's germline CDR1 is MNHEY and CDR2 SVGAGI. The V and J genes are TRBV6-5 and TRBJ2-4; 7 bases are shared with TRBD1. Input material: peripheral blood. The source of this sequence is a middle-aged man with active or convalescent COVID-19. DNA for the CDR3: TGTGCCAGCAGTTACTTTAGACAGGGAGACATTCAGTACTTC. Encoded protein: CASSYFRQGDIQYF.